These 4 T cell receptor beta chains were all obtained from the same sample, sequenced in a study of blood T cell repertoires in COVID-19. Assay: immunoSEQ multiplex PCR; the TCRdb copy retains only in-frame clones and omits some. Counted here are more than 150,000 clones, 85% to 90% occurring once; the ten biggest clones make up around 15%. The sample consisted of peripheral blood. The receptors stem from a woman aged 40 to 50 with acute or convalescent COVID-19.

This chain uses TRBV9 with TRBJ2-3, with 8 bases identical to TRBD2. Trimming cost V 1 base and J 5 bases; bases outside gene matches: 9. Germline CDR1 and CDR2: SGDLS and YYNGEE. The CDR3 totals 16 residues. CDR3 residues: CASSVNGGAFIDTQYF. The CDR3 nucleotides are TGTGCCAGCAGCGTAAACGGGGGGGCTTTCATAGATACGCAGTATTTT.

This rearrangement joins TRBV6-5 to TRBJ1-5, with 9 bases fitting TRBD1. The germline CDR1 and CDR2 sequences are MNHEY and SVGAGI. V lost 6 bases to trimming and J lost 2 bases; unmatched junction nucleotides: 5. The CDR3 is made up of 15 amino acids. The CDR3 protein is CASSRDRVGNQPQHF. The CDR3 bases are TGTGCCAGCAGCCGGGACAGGGTCGGCAATCAGCCCCAGCATTTT.

The CDR3 here is CSVAQGLNGYTF. Here the CDR3 DNA reads TGCAGCGTAGCACAGGGTCTCAATGGCTACACCTTC. The chain carries TRBV29-1 and TRBJ1-2; D might be TRBD1 (6 bases). The CDR3 is 12 amino acids. With 6 bases removed from V and 6 bases from J, the gap between germline ends came to 14 bases. Germline V lookup: CDR1 SQVTM, CDR2 ANQGSEA.

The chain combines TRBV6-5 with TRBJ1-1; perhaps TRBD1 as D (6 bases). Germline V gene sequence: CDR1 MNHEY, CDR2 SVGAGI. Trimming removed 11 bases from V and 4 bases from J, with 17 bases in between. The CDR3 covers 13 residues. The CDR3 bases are TGTGCCTCACATCCCGGGGGGCTCACTGAAGCTTTCTTT. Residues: CASHPGGLTEAFF.